A selection of T cell receptor beta chains follows, all from one sample in a study of T cells in Graves' hyperthyroidism and ophthalmopathy. Using its own MiXCR run on the multiplex PCR reads, TCRdb lists one record per CDR3 protein. Of about 410,000 distinct CDR3 sequences listed, over 12% are singletons. The sequenced sample was blood. All receptors come from a man younger than 35 with Graves' ophthalmopathy. Each CDR3 is given without its conserved first and last residue. The order of the fields is V gene, CDR3 protein.

>TRBV11-2
ASSLLLAGANTGELF
>TRBV12-3/TRBV12-4
ASRQLGGEQY
>TRBV27
ASRAGVWGNEQF
>TRBV10-1
ASKRTGTTEAF
>TRBV20-1
SAGGLEQYGETQY
>TRBV6-1
ASQYLDSNTEAF
>TRBV4-1
ASSPGLGGYEQY
>TRBV27
ASSDRDITRWESGGQF
>TRBV7-9
ASSHRGAHGYT
>TRBV15
ATKEQPSSYEQY
>TRBV3-1
ASSHGQISNYGYT
>TRBV3-1
ASKREPSADTQY
>TRBV7-2
ASSPLGRREKLF
>TRBV10-1
ASSEPGQGAYEQY
>TRBV7-8
ASSQSNAADY
>TRBV5-1
ASSYLWLDEQY
>TRBV13
AKTCSSYEQY
>TRBV29-1
SVERGHTLSTDTQY
>TRBV19
ASSIAGQGAQSSYNEQF
>TRBV7-9
ASSQGLAGGSSYNEQF
>TRBV30
AWDPADTPSSPLH
>TRBV6-5
ASSYSRQRSGNTIY
>TRBV13
ASSLVAQGRGGYT
>TRBV4-1
ASSPGQVDYEQY
>TRBV20-1
SARRASGDYNEQF
>TRBV5-6
ASSPGVRSYEQY
>TRBV4-1
ASSQVLAEMYNEQF
>TRBV12-3/TRBV12-4
ASSLLQRTSNQPQH
>TRBV9
ASSVAPVQGTDTQY
>TRBV7-8
ASSFNSAGEVANEKLF
>TRBV20-1
SAPRVAGTF
>TRBV7-2
ASSWSANVLT
>TRBV28
ASTRDRGRSTDTQY
>TRBV20-1
SAKGQGGFTEAF
>TRBV2
ASSGQGLNNEQF
>TRBV11-1
ASSLAGQGNYEQY
>TRBV6-1
ASLIPGQVNTDTQY
>TRBV19
ASSMSKDYGYT
>TRBV4-1
ASSQDRGAARHEQF
>TRBV7-8
ASGLRDRGVETQY
>TRBV29-1
SVVRTMDTEAF
>TRBV20-1
SAPTGTYEQY